The rows below give T cell receptor beta chains drawn from one sample of a study of T cells after posttransplantation cyclophosphamide. Some clones are missing from TCRdb's copy, which holds only in-frame ones; the method was immunoSEQ multiplex PCR. The sample has about 43,000 clones, about nine tenths seen once; the top ten hold under 2.5%. This specimen consisted of PBMCs, obtained about 60 days after allogeneic stem cell transplant with posttransplant cyclophosphamide. These receptors were collected from a male patient aged 60-69 years who received an allogeneic stem cell transplant from a related donor and was CMV-positive. Certain T cells may be donor cells from the graft. Each CDR3 is given with its conserved first and last residue. D genes are given only for firm matches. Rows may omit the clone size; those that give it use once, few, many or a size class.

clone_size: few
cdr3_length: 21
d_call: TRBD1
j_call: TRBJ1-5
v_call: TRBV6-7
cdr3_nt: TGTGCCAGCAGTTCTCGGACAGGGGTGATGGGTTTGATGAAATTTATCCAGCCCCAGCATTTT
cdr3_aa: CASSSRTGVMGLMKFIQPQHF

clone_size: .
cdr3_length: 14
d_call: TRBD2
j_call: TRBJ2-3
v_call: TRBV29-1
cdr3_nt: TGCAGCGTTGATTCGGGGGGGCTGACAGATACGCAGTATTTT
cdr3_aa: CSVDSGGLTDTQYF

clone_size: .
cdr3_length: 16
d_call: TRBD1
j_call: TRBJ1-1
v_call: TRBV4-1
cdr3_nt: TGCGCCAGCAGCCCGAGACAGGGGGCAGGTAACACTGAAGCTTTCTTT
cdr3_aa: CASSPRQGAGNTEAFF

clone_size: .
cdr3_length: 15
d_call: .
j_call: TRBJ2-3
v_call: TRBV10-1
cdr3_nt: TGCGCCAGCAGTGAGAGTGGGGAGATTGTGGATACGCAGTATTTT
cdr3_aa: CASSESGEIVDTQYF

clone_size: .
cdr3_length: 12
d_call: .
j_call: TRBJ2-3
v_call: TRBV30
cdr3_nt: TGTGCCTGGAGTGTACTTACAGATACGCAGTATTTT
cdr3_aa: CAWSVLTDTQYF

clone_size: .
cdr3_length: 14
d_call: .
j_call: TRBJ2-7
v_call: TRBV11-3
cdr3_nt: TGTGCCAGCAGCGCCTCTGGGAGCTCCTACGAGCAGTACTTC
cdr3_aa: CASSASGSSYEQYF

clone_size: .
cdr3_length: 16
d_call: TRBD2
j_call: TRBJ2-3
v_call: TRBV2
cdr3_nt: TGTGCCAGCAGTGGGGGAGCGGGGGCGGGCACAGATACGCAGTATTTT
cdr3_aa: CASSGGAGAGTDTQYF

clone_size: .
cdr3_length: 15
d_call: TRBD1
j_call: TRBJ1-1
v_call: TRBV4-1
cdr3_nt: TGCGCCAGCAGCCCCTTGGGACAGGGGAACACTGAAGCTTTCTTT
cdr3_aa: CASSPLGQGNTEAFF

clone_size: .
cdr3_length: 11
d_call: .
j_call: TRBJ2-7
v_call: TRBV27
cdr3_nt: TGTGCCAGCAGTTTCCGCCAGAAGCAGTACTTC
cdr3_aa: CASSFRQKQYF

clone_size: .
cdr3_length: 13
d_call: .
j_call: TRBJ1-2
v_call: TRBV18
cdr3_nt: TGTGCCAGCTCGGAGCAATCCGACTATGGCTACACCTTC
cdr3_aa: CASSEQSDYGYTF

clone_size: few
cdr3_length: 16
d_call: .
j_call: TRBJ1-5
v_call: TRBV12-2
cdr3_nt: TGTGCAAGTCGCTTTGGTAGGCGAGGTAGCAATCAGCCCCAGCATTTT
cdr3_aa: CASRFGRRGSNQPQHF

clone_size: few
cdr3_length: 15
d_call: .
j_call: TRBJ2-3
v_call: TRBV9
cdr3_nt: TGTGCCAGCAGCGTAGGTCAGGGGGGAGCAGATACGCAGTATTTT
cdr3_aa: CASSVGQGGADTQYF

clone_size: once
cdr3_length: 14
d_call: TRBD2
j_call: TRBJ2-3
v_call: TRBV30
cdr3_nt: TGTGCCTGGAAACTAGCGGGGGGCACAGATACGCAGTATTTT
cdr3_aa: CAWKLAGGTDTQYF